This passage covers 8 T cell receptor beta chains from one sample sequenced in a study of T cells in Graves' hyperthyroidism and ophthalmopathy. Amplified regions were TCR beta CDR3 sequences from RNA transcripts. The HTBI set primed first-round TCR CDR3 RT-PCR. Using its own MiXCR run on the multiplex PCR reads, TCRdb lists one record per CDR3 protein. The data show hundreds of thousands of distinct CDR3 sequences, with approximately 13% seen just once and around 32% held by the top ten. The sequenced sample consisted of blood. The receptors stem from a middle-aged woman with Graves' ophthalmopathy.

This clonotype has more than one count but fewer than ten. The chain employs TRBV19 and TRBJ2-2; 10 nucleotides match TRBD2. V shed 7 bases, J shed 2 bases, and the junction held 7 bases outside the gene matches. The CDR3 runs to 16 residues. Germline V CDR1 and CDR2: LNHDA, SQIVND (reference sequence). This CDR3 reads CASIGGLAPNTGELFF. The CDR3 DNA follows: TGTGCCAGTATAGGGGGACTAGCGCCAAACACCGGGGAGCTGTTTTTT.

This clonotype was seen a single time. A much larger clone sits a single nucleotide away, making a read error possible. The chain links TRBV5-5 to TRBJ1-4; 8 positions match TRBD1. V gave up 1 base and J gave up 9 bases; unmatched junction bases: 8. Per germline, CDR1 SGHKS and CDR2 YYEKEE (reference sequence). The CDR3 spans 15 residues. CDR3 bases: TGTGCCAGCAGCTTGCGAACAGACAGGGGTAAAAAACTGTTTTTT. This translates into CASSLRTDRGKKLFF. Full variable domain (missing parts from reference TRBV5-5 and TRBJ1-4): DAGVTQSPTHLIKTRGQQVTLRCSPISGHKSVSWYQQVLGQGPQFIFQYYEKEERGRGNFPDRFSARQFPNYSSELNVNALLLGDSALYLCASSLRTDRGKKLFFGSGTQLSVL.

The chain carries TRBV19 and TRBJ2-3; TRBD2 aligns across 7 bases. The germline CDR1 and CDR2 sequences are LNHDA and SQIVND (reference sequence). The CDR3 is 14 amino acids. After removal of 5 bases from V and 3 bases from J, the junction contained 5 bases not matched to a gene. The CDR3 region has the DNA TGTGCCAGTAGTCCGCAGGGAGGGACAGATACGCAGTATTTT. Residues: CASSPQGGTDTQYF.

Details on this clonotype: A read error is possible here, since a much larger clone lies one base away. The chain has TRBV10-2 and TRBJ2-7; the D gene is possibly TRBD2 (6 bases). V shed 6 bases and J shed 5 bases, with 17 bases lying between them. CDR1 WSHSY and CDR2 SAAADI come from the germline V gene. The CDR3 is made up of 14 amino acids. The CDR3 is CASRAGIGQHEQYF. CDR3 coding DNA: TGCGCCAGCAGAGCGGGCATCGGGCAACACGAGCAGTACTTC.

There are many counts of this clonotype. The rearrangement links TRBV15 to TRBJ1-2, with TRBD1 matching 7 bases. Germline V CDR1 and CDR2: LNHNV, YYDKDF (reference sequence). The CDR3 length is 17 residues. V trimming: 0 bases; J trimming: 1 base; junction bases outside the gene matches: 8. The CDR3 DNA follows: TGTGCCACCAGCAGAGATTTTTGGACAGGACTTAACTATGGCTACACCTTC. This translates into CATSRDFWTGLNYGYTF.

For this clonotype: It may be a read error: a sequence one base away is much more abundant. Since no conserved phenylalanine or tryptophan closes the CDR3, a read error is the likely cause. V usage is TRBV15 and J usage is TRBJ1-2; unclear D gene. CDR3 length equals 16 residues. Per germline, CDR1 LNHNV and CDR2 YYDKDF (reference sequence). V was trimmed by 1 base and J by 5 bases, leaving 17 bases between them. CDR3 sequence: CATSRVPVPGSYGYTS. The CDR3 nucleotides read TGTGCCACCAGCAGAGTCCCAGTGCCCGGTAGTTATGGCTACACCTCC.

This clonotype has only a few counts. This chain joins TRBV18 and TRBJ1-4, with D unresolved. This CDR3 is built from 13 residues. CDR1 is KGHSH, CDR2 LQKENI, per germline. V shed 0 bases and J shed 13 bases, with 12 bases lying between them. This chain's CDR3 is CASSPPAGSILFF. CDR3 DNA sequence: TGTGCCAGCTCACCACCGGCGGGCTCAATACTGTTTTTT.

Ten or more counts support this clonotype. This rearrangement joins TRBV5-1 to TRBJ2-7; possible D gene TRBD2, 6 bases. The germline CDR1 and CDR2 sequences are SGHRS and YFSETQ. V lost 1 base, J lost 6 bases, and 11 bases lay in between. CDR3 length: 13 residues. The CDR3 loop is CASSLTGVAEQYF. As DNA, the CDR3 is TGCGCCAGCAGCTTGACGGGGGTAGCCGAGCAGTACTTC. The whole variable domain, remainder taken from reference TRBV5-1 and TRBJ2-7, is KAGVTQTPRYLIKTRGQQVTLSCSPISGHRSVSWYQQTPGQGLQFLFEYFSETQRNKGNFPGRFSGRQFSNSRSEMNVSTLELGDSALYLCASSLTGVAEQYFGPGTRLTVT.